The 27 T cell receptor beta chains below come from one sample, sequenced in a study of blood T cell repertoires in COVID-19. Only in-frame clones appear in the TCRdb table, and some are missing; sequencing was by immunoSEQ multiplex PCR. The repertoire includes 270,000 or so clones, approximately 90% of them detected once, and roughly 4.3% sits in the top ten. The material sequenced was PBMCs or T cells enriched from blood (not recorded which). The receptors here all came from a woman aged 25 to 39 with acute COVID-19.

The chain employs TRBV19 and TRBJ1-6; no definite D call. Germline CDR1 LNHDA, CDR2 SQIVND (reference sequence). This CDR3 is 16 amino acids long. The V end was cut by 4 bases, the J end by 0 bases, with 10 bases between. The CDR3 sequence: CASSTSAASYNSPLHF. The CDR3 DNA sequence: TGTGCCAGTAGTACGTCGGCGGCCTCCTATAATTCACCCCTCCACTTT.

CDR3 DNA: TGTGCCAGCAGTCCTCCTATGTCAGATACGCAGTATTTT. It translates to CASSPPMSDTQYF. V and J are TRBV12-3 or TRBV12-4 and TRBJ2-3; D not certain. The V gene lost 5 bases and the J gene lost 4 bases, with 10 bases spanning the gap. The CDR3 contains 13 residues.

V is TRBV28 and J is TRBJ1-5, with 7 bases matching TRBD1. The V gene end was trimmed by 6 bases and the J gene end by 3 bases; junction bases not matched to a gene: 11. CDR3 length: 16 amino acids. Germline V gene sequence: CDR1 MDHEN, CDR2 SYDVKM. The CDR3 nucleotides read TGTGCCAGCAGGGGGCCGACAGGGAGGTACAATCAGCCCCAGCATTTT. It codes for CASRGPTGRYNQPQHF.

This clone occurred a few times. The chain recombines TRBV5-1 with TRBJ1-2; D not resolved. The CDR3 runs 15 residues. Trimming shortened V by 0 bases and J by 4 bases, and 13 bases separated the two germline ends. CDR1 is SGHRS and CDR2 is YFSETQ in the germline V gene. CDR3 loop: CASSLGGPDLYGYTF. CDR3 sequence (DNA): TGCGCCAGCAGCTTGGGAGGCCCCGACCTCTATGGCTACACCTTC. Full variable domain (outside the CDR3, taken from reference TRBV5-1 and TRBJ1-2): KAGVTQTPRYLIKTRGQQVTLSCSPISGHRSVSWYQQTPGQGLQFLFEYFSETQRNKGNFPGRFSGRQFSNSRSEMNVSTLELGDSALYLCASSLGGPDLYGYTFGSGTRLTVV.

The chain has TRBV13 and TRBJ2-5; maybe TRBD2 (5 bases). The V end lost 0 bases, the J end lost 4 bases, and 9 bases lay between the germline ends. CDR3 length equals 14 residues. Germline V gene sequence: CDR1 PRHDT, CDR2 FYEKMQ (reference sequence). The CDR3 here is CASSLGGAGETQYF. The CDR3 DNA reads as TGTGCCAGCAGCTTAGGGGGCGCGGGAGAGACCCAGTACTTC.

V is TRBV5-6 and J is TRBJ2-7, with 10 bases that match TRBD2. Germline-derived CDR1 and CDR2 are SGHDT and YYEEEE. This CDR3 comprises 15 residues. V lost 4 bases to trimming and J lost 1 base; unmatched junction nucleotides: 5. CDR3: CASSPGTSDSYEQYF. CDR3 DNA: TGTGCCAGCAGCCCCGGGACTAGCGATTCCTACGAGCAGTACTTC.

This sequence joins TRBV19 and TRBJ1-5, with 8 bases matching TRBD1. The germline CDR1 and CDR2 sequences are LNHDA and SQIVND (reference sequence). The CDR3 is made up of 16 amino acids. Unmatched junction bases numbered 6, after V lost 5 bases and J lost 0 bases. This chain's CDR3 is CASSSTGANSNQPQHF. Written as DNA, the CDR3 is TGTGCCAGTAGTTCGACAGGGGCTAATAGCAATCAGCCCCAGCATTTT.

The J gene is TRBJ2-3, the V gene TRBV30; perhaps TRBD2 as D (5 bases). Germline V lookup: CDR1 GTSNPN, CDR2 SVGIG (reference sequence). The CDR3 is 14 amino acids. V gave up 2 bases and J gave up 1 base, with 10 bases separating them. CDR3 DNA sequence: TGTGCCTGGAGTCGCGTTAGCGGCACAGATACGCAGTATTTT. It encodes CAWSRVSGTDTQYF. Looking up the rest from reference TRBV30 and TRBJ2-3 gives the full variable domain: SQTIHQWPATLVQPVGSPLSLECTVEGTSNPNLYWYRQAAGRGLQLLFYSVGIGQISSEVPQNLSASRPQDRQFILSSKKLLLSDSGFYLCAWSRVSGTDTQYFGPGTRLTVL.

The chain has TRBV7-9 and TRBJ2-3; D remains ambiguous. Trimming took 1 base from V and 0 from J, leaving 5 bases between them. There are 14 residues in the CDR3. Germline V CDR1 and CDR2: SEHNR, FQNEAQ (reference sequence). CDR3 DNA sequence: TGTGCCAGCAGCTTAGTGGCCAGCACAGATACGCAGTATTTT. It yields the protein CASSLVASTDTQYF.

This clone appeared a few times. The chain recombines TRBV5-1 with TRBJ2-1; 7 nucleotides align to TRBD2. The V and J ends lost 4 bases and 1 base, in that order; junction bases with no gene match: 5. CDR3 length equals 15 residues. From germline, CDR1 is SGHRS and CDR2 YFSETQ. CDR3 DNA: TGCGCCAGCAGCCGCGGGAGAGGGTCCTACAATGAGCAGTTCTTC. It codes for CASSRGRGSYNEQFF.

The sample holds a few counts of this clone. The chain is built from TRBV3-1 (or the pseudogene TRBV3-2) and TRBJ2-1; 14 positions agree with TRBD2. Germline CDR1 is LGHDT and CDR2 is YNNKEL (reference sequence). The CDR3 extends over 20 amino acids. V shed 4 bases and J 8 bases; nucleotides not matched to a gene: 19. CDR3 nucleotide sequence: TGTGCCAGCAGCCCCGGTTGGACTAGCGGGGGGTTCGGGGTGTACTATGAGCAGTTCTTC. It codes for CASSPGWTSGGFGVYYEQFF.

The V and J genes are TRBV27 and TRBJ2-7, with a tentative D call TRBD1 (5 bases). CDR1 and CDR2 from the germline V gene are MNHEY and SMNVEV (reference sequence). V was trimmed by 6 bases and J by 3 bases, leaving 15 bases between them. The CDR3 runs 14 residues. The CDR3 protein is CASRHRSTDYEQYF. Here the CDR3 DNA reads TGTGCCAGCAGGCACAGGTCGACGGACTACGAGCAGTACTTC.

The chain is built from TRBV11-3 and TRBJ2-5; 11 nucleotides agree with TRBD2. The CDR3 runs 16 residues. The junction had 10 bases not matched to a gene; V was cut back by 5 bases and J by 5 bases. Germline CDR1 SGHNT, CDR2 YENEEA. The CDR3 is CASSKSGLAGSETQYF. The CDR3 bases are TGTGCCAGCAGCAAAAGTGGACTAGCGGGCTCGGAGACCCAGTACTTC.

V and J are TRBV9 and TRBJ2-1, with a weak D call TRBD2 (5 bases). CDR3 length equals 17 residues. Trimming stripped 3 bases from V and 4 bases from J, with 20 bases between. From germline, CDR1 is SGDLS and CDR2 YYNGEE. CDR3 DNA sequence: TGTGCCAGCAGCGCTGGCGGTCACACAGCGGTTTACAATGAGCAGTTCTTC. Encoded protein: CASSAGGHTAVYNEQFF.

This clone came up a few times. The genes are TRBV29-1 and TRBJ2-2, with D possibly being TRBD1 (5 bases). CDR1 and CDR2 (germline): SQVTM, ANQGSEA. Trimming pared 4 bases from V and 3 bases from J, leaving 12 bases between. This CDR3 region has 14 residues. The chain's CDR3 is CSVVWGTYTGELFF. The CDR3 bases are TGCAGCGTTGTGTGGGGCACCTACACCGGGGAGCTGTTTTTT.

The J gene is TRBJ1-2, the V gene TRBV5-6; the match to TRBD1 covers 7 bases. This CDR3 is 14 amino acids long. The trim removed 4 bases at V and 3 bases at J, leaving 6 bases unmatched. Germline V lookup: CDR1 SGHDT, CDR2 YYEEEE. Here the CDR3 reads CASSAGTEYYGYTF. DNA of the CDR3: TGTGCCAGCAGCGCCGGGACAGAATACTATGGCTACACCTTC.

The V and J genes are TRBV10-2 and TRBJ2-5; 11 bases are a match to TRBD2. Trimming removed 8 bases from V and 5 bases from J; junction bases left unmatched: 4. This CDR3 comprises 13 residues. Germline V lookup: CDR1 WSHSY, CDR2 SAAADI. The CDR3 DNA is TGCGCCAGCGTAGTAGCGGGAGGGGAGACCCAGTACTTC. This translates into CASVVAGGETQYF.

For this clone: Other DNA sequences from this sample encode an identical CDR3 as well. This rearrangement joins TRBV9 to TRBJ2-1; D may be TRBD2 (6 bases). CDR1 and CDR2 (germline): SGDLS, YYNGEE. The CDR3 spans 15 residues. Trimming took off 0 bases at V and 0 bases at J, with 7 bases between the two ends. In DNA, the CDR3 is TGTGCCAGCAGCGTAGTCGGGAGCTCCTACAATGAGCAGTTCTTC. Its protein is CASSVVGSSYNEQFF.

This clone was detected once. The chain has TRBV7-9 and TRBJ1-5; TRBD1 is a possible D gene (5 bases). Trimming stripped 1 base from V and 2 bases from J, with 9 bases between. The germline V gene encodes CDR1 SEHNR and CDR2 FQNEAQ (reference sequence). The CDR3 loop spans 15 amino acids. This CDR3 is CASSLGGGGNQPQHF. The DNA for the CDR3 is TGTGCCAGCAGCTTAGGCGGGGGAGGCAATCAGCCCCAGCATTTT.

This clone came up once. The gene calls are TRBV25-1 and TRBJ2-2; D ambiguous. Germline V gives CDR1 MGHDK, CDR2 SYGVNS. Trimming took off 1 base at V and 2 bases at J, with 11 bases between the two ends. The CDR3 is made up of 16 amino acids. The CDR3 DNA reads TGTGCCAGCAGTGAATCAGGAATCCGAAACACCGGGGAGCTGTTTTTT. Residues: CASSESGIRNTGELFF.

This clone has just one count. The V and J genes are TRBV27 and TRBJ2-1; D is possibly TRBD2 (6 bases). V dropped 2 bases and J dropped 8 bases, with 13 bases sitting between them. Germline CDR1 and CDR2: MNHEY and SMNVEV (reference sequence). CDR3 size: 14 residues. This CDR3 reads CASSLLGGQDEQFF. The CDR3 nucleotides read TGTGCCAGCAGTTTACTGGGGGGTCAGGATGAGCAGTTCTTC.

The rearrangement uses TRBV5-1 and TRBJ2-7; D is possibly TRBD2 (5 bases). The CDR3 loop spans 14 amino acids. V was cut by 4 bases and J by 0 bases, with 11 bases left in between. CDR1 and CDR2 from the germline V gene are SGHRS and YFSETQ. The CDR3 nucleotides read TGCGCCAGCAGCCCCGGACTGCTCTCCTACGAGCAGTACTTC. This encodes CASSPGLLSYEQYF.

The genes are TRBV2 and TRBJ2-2; 12 nucleotides line up with TRBD2. Germline-derived CDR1 and CDR2 are SNHLY and FYNNEI. The CDR3 consists of 18 residues. Trimming at V came to 4 bases and at J to 3 bases, leaving 9 bases not matched to a gene. The CDR3 sequence is CASSGVLAGGTDTGELFF. Written as DNA, the CDR3 is TGTGCCAGCAGTGGGGTACTAGCGGGAGGAACGGACACCGGGGAGCTGTTTTTT.

This chain connects TRBV27 to TRBJ2-1; 15 bases are a match to TRBD2. V was clipped by 6 bases and J by 9 bases; unmatched bases: 9. Germline CDR1 MNHEY, CDR2 SMNVEV (reference sequence). This CDR3 is built from 16 residues. This CDR3 reads CASSPGLAGGVTEQFF. CDR3 coding DNA: TGTGCCAGCAGCCCGGGACTAGCGGGAGGAGTGACTGAGCAGTTCTTC.

The chain links TRBV5-4 to TRBJ2-3; 9 nucleotides agree with TRBD2. Germline-derived CDR1 and CDR2 are SGHNT and YYREEE (reference sequence). This CDR3 contains 15 residues. The V segment lost 4 bases and the J segment 3 bases; nucleotides outside the gene matches: 6. This CDR3 is CASSPGLAGTDTQYF. CDR3 in DNA: TGTGCCAGCAGCCCTGGGCTAGCGGGAACAGATACGCAGTATTTT.

This chain links TRBV10-3 with TRBJ2-1, with D unresolved. Germline V lookup: CDR1 ENHRY, CDR2 SYGVKD. The V and J ends lost 0 bases and 5 bases respectively, with 5 bases between them. This CDR3 has 13 residues. CDR3 sequence (DNA): TGTGCCATCAGTGAGTCAGCTGACAATGAGCAGTTCTTC. The encoded protein is CAISESADNEQFF.

CDR3 nucleotide sequence: TGTGCCAGCAGTTACACCAATCAGCCCCAGCATTTT. Translated, it gives CASSYTNQPQHF. This chain uses TRBV27 with TRBJ1-5; no reliable D call. Germline assignment: CDR1 MNHEY and CDR2 SMNVEV (reference sequence). The length of the CDR3 is 12 residues. Trimming left V 4 bases short and J 3 bases short, with 4 bases between.